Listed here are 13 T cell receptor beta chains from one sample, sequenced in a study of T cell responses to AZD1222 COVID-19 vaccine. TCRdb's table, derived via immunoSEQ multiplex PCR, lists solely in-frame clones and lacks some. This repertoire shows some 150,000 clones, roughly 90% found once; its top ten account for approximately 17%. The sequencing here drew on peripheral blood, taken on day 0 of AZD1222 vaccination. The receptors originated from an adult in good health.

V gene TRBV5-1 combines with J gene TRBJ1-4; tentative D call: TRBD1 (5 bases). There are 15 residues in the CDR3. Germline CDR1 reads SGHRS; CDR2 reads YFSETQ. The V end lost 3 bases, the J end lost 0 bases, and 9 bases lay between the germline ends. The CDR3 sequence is CASSWGISTNEKLFF. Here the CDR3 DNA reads TGCGCCAGCAGCTGGGGCATTTCAACTAATGAAAAACTGTTTTTT.

This chain's CDR3 is CASSPLRGGNQPQHF. The CDR3, as DNA: TGTGCCAGCTCACCTCTCCGGGGTGGCAATCAGCCCCAGCATTTT. The chain joins TRBV18 to TRBJ1-5; no clear D gene. The ends were cut back, 3 bases at V and 2 bases at J, with 11 bases in the middle. CDR3 length equals 15 residues. Germline CDR1 KGHSH, CDR2 LQKENI.

In DNA form, the CDR3 reads TGTGCCAGCAGCACACAAAGACAGGATACCCGATTGGGAACTGAAGCTTTCTTT. As protein: CASSTQRQDTRLGTEAFF. V gene TRBV7-8 combines with J gene TRBJ1-1; a possible D gene is TRBD1 (6 bases). From germline, CDR1 is SGHVS and CDR2 FQNEAQ. This CDR3 is 18 amino acids long. Deletions cut 5 bases from V and 5 bases from J, with 27 bases between.

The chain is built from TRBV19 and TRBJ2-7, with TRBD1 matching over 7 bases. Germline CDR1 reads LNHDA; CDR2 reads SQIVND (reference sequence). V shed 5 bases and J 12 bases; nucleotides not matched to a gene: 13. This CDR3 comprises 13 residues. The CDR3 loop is CASSEGQRRGVYF. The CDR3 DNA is TGTGCCAGTAGTGAGGGACAGCGCCGGGGTGTGTACTTC. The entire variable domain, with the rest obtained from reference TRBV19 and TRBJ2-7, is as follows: DGGITQSPKYLFRKEGQNVTLSCEQNLNHDAMYWYRQDPGQGLRLIYYSQIVNDFQKGDIAEGYSVSREKKESFPLTVTSAQKNPTAFYLCASSEGQRRGVYFGPGTRLTVT.

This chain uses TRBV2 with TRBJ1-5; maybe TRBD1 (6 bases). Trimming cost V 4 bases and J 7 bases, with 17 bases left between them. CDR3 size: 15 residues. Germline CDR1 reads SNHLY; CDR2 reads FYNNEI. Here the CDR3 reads CASSGTGLAAQPQHF. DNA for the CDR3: TGTGCCAGCAGTGGCACAGGGCTGGCAGCCCAGCCCCAGCATTTT.

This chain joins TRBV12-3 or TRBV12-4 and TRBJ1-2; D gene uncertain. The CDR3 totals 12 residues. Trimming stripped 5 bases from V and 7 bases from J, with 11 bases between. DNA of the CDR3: TGTGCCAGCAGTCCGGGCCCTGCTGGCTACACCTTC. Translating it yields CASSPGPAGYTF.

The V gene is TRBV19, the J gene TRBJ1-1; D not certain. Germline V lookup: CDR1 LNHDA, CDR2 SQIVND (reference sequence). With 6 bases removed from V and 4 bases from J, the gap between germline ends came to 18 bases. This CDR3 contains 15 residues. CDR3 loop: CASSRAERRVTEAFF. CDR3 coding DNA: TGTGCCAGTAGCCGCGCCGAACGGCGCGTCACTGAAGCTTTCTTT.

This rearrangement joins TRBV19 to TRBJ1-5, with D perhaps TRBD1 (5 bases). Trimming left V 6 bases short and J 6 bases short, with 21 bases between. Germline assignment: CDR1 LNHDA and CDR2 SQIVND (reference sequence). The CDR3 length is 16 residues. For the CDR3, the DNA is TGTGCCAGTAGACCGGAACCGGGACGGATGGTTCAGCCCCAGCATTTT. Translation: CASRPEPGRMVQPQHF. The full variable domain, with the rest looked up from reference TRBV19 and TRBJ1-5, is DGGITQSPKYLFRKEGQNVTLSCEQNLNHDAMYWYRQDPGQGLRLIYYSQIVNDFQKGDIAEGYSVSREKKESFPLTVTSAQKNPTAFYLCASRPEPGRMVQPQHFGDGTRLSIL.

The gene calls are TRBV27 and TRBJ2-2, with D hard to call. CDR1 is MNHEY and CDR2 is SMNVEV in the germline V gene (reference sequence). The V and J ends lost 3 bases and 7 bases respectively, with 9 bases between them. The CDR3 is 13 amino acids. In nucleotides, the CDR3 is TGTGCCAGCAGTTTTAGCTCTCACGGGGAGCTGTTTTTT. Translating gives CASSFSSHGELFF.

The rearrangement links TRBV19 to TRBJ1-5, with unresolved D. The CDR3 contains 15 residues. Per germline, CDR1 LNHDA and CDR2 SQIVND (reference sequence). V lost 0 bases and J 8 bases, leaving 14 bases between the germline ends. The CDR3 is CASSIENPHLKPQHF. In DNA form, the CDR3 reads TGTGCCAGTAGTATAGAAAACCCCCACCTAAAGCCCCAGCATTTT. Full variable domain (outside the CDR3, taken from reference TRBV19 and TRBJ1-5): DGGITQSPKYLFRKEGQNVTLSCEQNLNHDAMYWYRQDPGQGLRLIYYSQIVNDFQKGDIAEGYSVSREKKESFPLTVTSAQKNPTAFYLCASSIENPHLKPQHFGDGTRLSIL.

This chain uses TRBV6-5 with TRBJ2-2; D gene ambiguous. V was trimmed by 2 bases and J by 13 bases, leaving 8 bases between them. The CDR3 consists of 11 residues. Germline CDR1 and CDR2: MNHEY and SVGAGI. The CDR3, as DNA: TGTGCCAGCAGTTACCGTTACAGGCTGTTTTTT. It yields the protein CASSYRYRLFF.

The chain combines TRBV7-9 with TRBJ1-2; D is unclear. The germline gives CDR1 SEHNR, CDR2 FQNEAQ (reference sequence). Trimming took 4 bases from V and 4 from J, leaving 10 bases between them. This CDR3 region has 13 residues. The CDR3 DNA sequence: TGTGCCAGCAGCTCCCCTCCCCCCTATGGCTACACCTTC. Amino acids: CASSSPPPYGYTF.

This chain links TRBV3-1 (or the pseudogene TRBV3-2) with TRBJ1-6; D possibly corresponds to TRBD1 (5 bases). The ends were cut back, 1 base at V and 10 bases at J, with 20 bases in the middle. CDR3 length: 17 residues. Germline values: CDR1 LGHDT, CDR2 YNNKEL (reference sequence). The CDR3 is CASSQAPRGTVASPLHF. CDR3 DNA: TGTGCCAGCAGCCAAGCGCCCCGGGGCACAGTTGCCTCACCCCTCCACTTT.